There are many counts of the clone carrying this T cell receptor (beta chain). The antigen is unknown. This sample is drawn from a study of cytomegalovirus exposure and HLA in healthy donors. Study in general: The same platform as the approximately 660 first-cohort repertoires was used for the 120 validation repertoires, a later analysis reported.

Profiling relied on immunoSEQ multiplex PCR, and the TCRdb table lists in-frame clones only, not all of them. The sample contains roughly 200,000 clones, roughly 77% of which appear only once. The CDR3 loop spans 15 amino acids. V lost 7 bases and J lost 1, with 17 bases in between. CDR1 and CDR2 from the germline V gene are SGDLS and YYNGEE. General observations from the study: Usually a TCR sequence was rare, but some public TCRs were found in many donors. Subsequent analysis showed first-cohort TCR clusters tending to co-occur in more than 95 validation repertoires.

The sample taken for sequencing was PBMCs. V and J are TRBV9 and TRBJ1-2, with a weak D call TRBD1 (6 bases). The source is a woman aged 25-40 years in good health and CMV-seronegative. The chain's CDR3 is CASQRGANRNYGYTF. The CDR3 DNA is TGTGCCAGCCAACGGGGGGCAAACCGTAACTATGGCTACACCTTC.